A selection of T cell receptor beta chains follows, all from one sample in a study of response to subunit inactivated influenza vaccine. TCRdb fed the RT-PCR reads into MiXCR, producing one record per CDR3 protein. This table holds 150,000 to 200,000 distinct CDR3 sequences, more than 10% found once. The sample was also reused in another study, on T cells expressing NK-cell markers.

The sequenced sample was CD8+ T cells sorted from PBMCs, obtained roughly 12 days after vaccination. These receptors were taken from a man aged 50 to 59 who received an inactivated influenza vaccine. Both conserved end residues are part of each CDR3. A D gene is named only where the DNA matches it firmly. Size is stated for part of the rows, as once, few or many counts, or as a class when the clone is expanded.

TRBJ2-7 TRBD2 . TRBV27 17 TGTGCCAGCAGTTTCCTGGGGGCTAGCGGGGTTTCCTACGAGCAGTACTTC CASSFLGASGVSYEQYF
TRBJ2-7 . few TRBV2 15 TGTGCCAGCAGTGAGGGTTCGACCCCCTCCTACGAGCAGTACTTC CASSEGSTPSYEQYF
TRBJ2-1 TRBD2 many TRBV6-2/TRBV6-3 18 TGTGCCAGCAGTTTTAGCGGGAGGGCCTATCCTCCCTACAATGAGCAGTTCTTC CASSFSGRAYPPYNEQFF
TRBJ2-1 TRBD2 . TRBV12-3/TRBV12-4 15 TGTGCCAGCAGCGGCGGGAGGATACCCTACAATGAGCAGTTCTTC CASSGGRIPYNEQFF
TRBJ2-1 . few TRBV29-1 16 TGCAGCGTCGCCCTGACCCCCGGACGGACCAACAATGAGCAGTTCTTC CSVALTPGRTNNEQFF
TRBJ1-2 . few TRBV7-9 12 TGTGCCAGCAGCCCAGGGAACTATGGCTACACCTTC CASSPGNYGYTF
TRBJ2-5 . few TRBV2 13 TGTGCCAGCAGTGAAGCGCATCAAGAGACCCAGTACTTC CASSEAHQETQYF
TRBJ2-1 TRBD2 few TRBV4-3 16 TGCGCCAGCAGCCAAGATGGAGCGGGGTCCTACAATGAGCAGTTCTTC CASSQDGAGSYNEQFF
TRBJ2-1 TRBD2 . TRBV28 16 TGTGCCAGCAGTTTATCTCTACTAGCGGCCTACAATGAGCAGTTCTTC CASSLSLLAAYNEQFF
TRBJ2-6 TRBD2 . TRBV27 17 TGTGCCAGCAGTTTTATACTAGCGGGGATTGGGGCCAACGTCCTGACTTTC CASSFILAGIGANVLTF
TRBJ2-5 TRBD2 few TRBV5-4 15 TGTGCCAGCAGCTTAAGCGGGGGGGCTTTGGAGACCCAGTACTTC CASSLSGGALETQYF
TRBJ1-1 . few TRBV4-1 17 TGCGCCAGCAGCCAGAGGGGCCAGGGGCATCTGAACACTGAAGCTTTCTTT CASSQRGQGHLNTEAFF
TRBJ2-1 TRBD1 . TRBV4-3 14 TGCGCCAGCAGCTCCGGGACAGGGGATTATGAGCAGTTCTTC CASSSGTGDYEQFF
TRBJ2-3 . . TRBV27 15 TGTGCCAGCAGTTTATATGGGGGCGTAGCAGATACGCAGTATTTT CASSLYGGVADTQYF
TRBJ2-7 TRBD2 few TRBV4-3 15 TGCGCCAGCAGCTCAGGACTAGCGGGGGTCTACGAGCAGTACTTC CASSSGLAGVYEQYF
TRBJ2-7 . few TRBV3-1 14 TGTGCCAGCAGCCCCCGTTCGGGGGCGGGTGAGCAGTACTTC CASSPRSGAGEQYF
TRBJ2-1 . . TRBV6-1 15 TGTGCCAGCAGTGAAGACAGCTTGCGTTACAATGAGCAGTTCTTC CASSEDSLRYNEQFF
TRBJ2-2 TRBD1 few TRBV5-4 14 TGTGCCAGCAGGGGAGGGACAGGGAACGGGGAGCTGTTTTTT CASRGGTGNGELFF
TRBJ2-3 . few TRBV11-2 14 TGTGCCAGCAACCTAGCAGAGGGCAGGAATACGCAGTATTTT CASNLAEGRNTQYF
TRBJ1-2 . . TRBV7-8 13 TGTGCCAGCAGCTTAGCCCAGCGCTATGGCTACACCTTC CASSLAQRYGYTF
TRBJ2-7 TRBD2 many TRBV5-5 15 TGTGCCAGCAGCCACCGACTAGCGGAATCCTACGAGCAGTACTTC CASSHRLAESYEQYF
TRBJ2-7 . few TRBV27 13 TGTGCCAGCAGTGCTCCCCTCGGGACATCGCAGTACTTC CASSAPLGTSQYF
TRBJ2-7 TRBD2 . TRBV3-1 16 TGTGCCAGCAGCCAAGAGACCGGGAGGCACTCCTACGAGCAGTACTTC CASSQETGRHSYEQYF
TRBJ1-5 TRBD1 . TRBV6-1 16 TGTGCCACCGGGACAGGGGCGACCCTTAGCAATCAGCCCCAGCATTTT CATGTGATLSNQPQHF
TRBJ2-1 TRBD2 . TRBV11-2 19 TGTGCCAGCAGACTTCGTGGACTAGCGGGCCTTAGCTCCTACAATGAGCAGTTCTTC CASRLRGLAGLSSYNEQFF
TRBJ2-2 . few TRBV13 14 TGTGCCAGCAGCCCGGGGCGTAACACCGGGGAGCTGTTTTTT CASSPGRNTGELFF
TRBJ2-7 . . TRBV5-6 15 TGTGCCAGCAGCTTGCCACAGACACCTAAGGACGAGCAGTACTTC CASSLPQTPKDEQYF
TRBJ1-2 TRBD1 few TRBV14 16 TGTGCCAGCAGCCAAGACCTGACAGGGGGCACCTATGGCTACACCTTC CASSQDLTGGTYGYTF
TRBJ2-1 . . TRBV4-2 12 TGTGCCATCAGCCCCCGACAGGACGAACCGTTCTTC CAISPRQDEPFF
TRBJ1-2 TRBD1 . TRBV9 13 TGTGCCAGCAGCACGGGACAGCACTATGGCTACACCTTC CASSTGQHYGYTF
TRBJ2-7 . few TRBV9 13 TGTGCCAGCAGCGTAGGGGAGTCCTACGAGCAGTACTTC CASSVGESYEQYF
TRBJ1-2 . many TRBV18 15 TGTGCCAGCTCACCGGGTCCACCTCCTAACTATGGCTACACCTTC CASSPGPPPNYGYTF
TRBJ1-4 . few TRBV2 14 TGTGCCAGCATGGCAACTGGGGCTAATGAAAAACTGTTTTTT CASMATGANEKLFF
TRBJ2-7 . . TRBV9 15 TGTGCCAGCAGCCACCGGGACGGAGCACACTACGAGCAGTACTTC CASSHRDGAHYEQYF
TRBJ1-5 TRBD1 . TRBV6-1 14 TGTGCCAGCAGCGGGACAGGGGGACATCAGCCCCAGCATTTT CASSGTGGHQPQHF
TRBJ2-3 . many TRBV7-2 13 TGTGCCAGCAGCTTTGGGAGCACAGATACGCAGTATTTT CASSFGSTDTQYF
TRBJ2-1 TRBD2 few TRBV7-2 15 TGTGCCAGCACCTTACTAGCGGGGGTCCCTTTTGAGCAGTTCTTC CASTLLAGVPFEQFF
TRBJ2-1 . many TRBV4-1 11 TGCGCCAGCACATCCTACAATGAGCAGTTCTTC CASTSYNEQFF
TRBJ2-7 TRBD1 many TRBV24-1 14 TGTGCCACCAGTGATTGGGGGACAGGGAGCGAGCAGTACTTC CATSDWGTGSEQYF
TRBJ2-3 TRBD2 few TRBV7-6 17 TGTGCCAGCAGCCTCTATGCTAGCGGGGGGCGTCCAGATACGCAGTATTTT CASSLYASGGRPDTQYF
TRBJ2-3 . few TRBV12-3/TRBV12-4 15 TGTGCCAGCAGTTCCCCCTGGGGGCCGACAGATACGCAGTATTTT CASSSPWGPTDTQYF
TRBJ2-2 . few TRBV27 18 TGTGCCAGCAGTTTATGGTGGTCAGGGGCCGAGAACACCGGGGAGCTGTTTTTT CASSLWWSGAENTGELFF
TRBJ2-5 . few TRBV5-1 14 TGCGCCAGCGCGTCCTGGTCAGGGCAAGAGACCCAGTACTTC CASASWSGQETQYF
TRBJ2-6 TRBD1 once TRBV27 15 TGTGCCAGCAGTTCAGGGACAGCCGGGGCCAACGTCCTGACTTTC CASSSGTAGANVLTF
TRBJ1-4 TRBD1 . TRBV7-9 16 TGTGCCAGCAGCTATACAGGGGCTCCAACTAATGAAAAACTGTTTTTT CASSYTGAPTNEKLFF
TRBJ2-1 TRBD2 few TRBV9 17 TGTGCCAGCAGCGTAGGGAGTAGCGGGAGCTCCTACAATGAGCAGTTCTTC CASSVGSSGSSYNEQFF